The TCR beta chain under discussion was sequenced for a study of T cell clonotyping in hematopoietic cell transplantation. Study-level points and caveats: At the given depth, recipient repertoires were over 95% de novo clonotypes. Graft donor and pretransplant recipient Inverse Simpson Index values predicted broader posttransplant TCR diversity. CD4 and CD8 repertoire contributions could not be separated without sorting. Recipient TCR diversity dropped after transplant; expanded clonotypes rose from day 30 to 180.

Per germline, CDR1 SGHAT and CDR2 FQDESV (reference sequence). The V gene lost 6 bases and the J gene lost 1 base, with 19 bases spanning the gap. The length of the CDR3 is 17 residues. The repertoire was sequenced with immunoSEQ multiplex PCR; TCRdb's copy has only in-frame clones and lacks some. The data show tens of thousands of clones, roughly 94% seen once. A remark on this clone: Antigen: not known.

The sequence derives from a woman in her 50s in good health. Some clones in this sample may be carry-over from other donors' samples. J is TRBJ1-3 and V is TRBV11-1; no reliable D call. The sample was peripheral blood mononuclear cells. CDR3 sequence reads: CASSRSSAKNSGNTIYF. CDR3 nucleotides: TGTGCCAGCAGTCGATCGTCCGCCAAGAATTCTGGAAACACCATATATTTT.